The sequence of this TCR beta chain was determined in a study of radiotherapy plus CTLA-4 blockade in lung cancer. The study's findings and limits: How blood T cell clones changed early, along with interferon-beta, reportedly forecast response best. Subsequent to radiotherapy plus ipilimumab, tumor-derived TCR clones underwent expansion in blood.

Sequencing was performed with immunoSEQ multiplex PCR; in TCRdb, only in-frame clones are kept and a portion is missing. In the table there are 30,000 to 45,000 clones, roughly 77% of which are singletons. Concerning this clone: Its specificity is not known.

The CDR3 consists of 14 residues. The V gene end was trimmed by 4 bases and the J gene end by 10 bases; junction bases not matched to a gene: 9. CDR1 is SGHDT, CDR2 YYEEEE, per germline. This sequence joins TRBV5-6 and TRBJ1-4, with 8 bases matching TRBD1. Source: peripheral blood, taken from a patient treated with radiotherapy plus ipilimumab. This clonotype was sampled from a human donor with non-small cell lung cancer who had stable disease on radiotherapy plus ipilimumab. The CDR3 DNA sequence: TGTGCCAGCAGCGGAGCGACAGGGGCGGGAAAACTGTTTTTT. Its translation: CASSGATGAGKLFF.